The present TCR beta chain was sequenced within a study of T cell responses to AZD1222 COVID-19 vaccine. Libraries were prepared by immunoSEQ multiplex PCR; TCRdb keeps only in-frame clonotypes and omits some of them. Here the sample spans about 150,000 clones, 80% to 95% being singletons. Germline CDR1 SQVTM, CDR2 ANQGSEA. The CDR3 runs to 14 residues. V lost 4 bases to trimming and J lost 0 bases, with 12 bases between them. The chain has TRBV29-1 and TRBJ1-1; D might be TRBD1 (5 bases). The specimen was peripheral blood, collected 28 days after the second AZD1222 dose. The clonotype originates from an adult who received the AZD1222 COVID-19 vaccine. CDR3 loop: CSVAAGMMNTEAFF. The CDR3 DNA reads TGCAGCGTTGCGGCAGGGATGATGAACACTGAAGCTTTCTTT.